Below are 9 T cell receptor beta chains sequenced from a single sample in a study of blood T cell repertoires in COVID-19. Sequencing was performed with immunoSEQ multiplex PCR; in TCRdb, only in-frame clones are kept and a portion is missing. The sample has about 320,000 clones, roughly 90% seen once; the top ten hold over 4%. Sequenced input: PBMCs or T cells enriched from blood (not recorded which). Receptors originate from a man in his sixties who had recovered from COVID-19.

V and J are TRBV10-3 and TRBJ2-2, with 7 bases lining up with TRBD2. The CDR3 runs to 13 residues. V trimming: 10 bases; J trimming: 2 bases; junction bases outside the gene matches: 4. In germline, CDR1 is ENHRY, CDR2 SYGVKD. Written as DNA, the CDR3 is TGTGCCACCCGGGACTACAACACCGGGGAGCTGTTTTTT. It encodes CATRDYNTGELFF.

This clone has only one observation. The chain's CDR3 is CASSSNRDRGLTGELFF. In nucleotides, the CDR3 is TGTGCCAGCAGCTCCAACCGGGACAGGGGGCTTACCGGGGAGCTGTTTTTT. The chain employs TRBV7-9 and TRBJ2-2; 12 positions agree with TRBD1. The CDR3 is 17 amino acids. Looked up from germline, CDR1 is SEHNR and CDR2 is FQNEAQ (reference sequence). V dropped 4 bases and J dropped 5; count of bases not matched to a gene: 8. The full variable domain, in which reference TRBV7-9 and TRBJ2-2 provide the parts outside the CDR3, is DTGVSQNPRHKITKRGQNVTFRCDPISEHNRLYWYRQTLGQGPEFLTYFQNEAQLEKSRLLSDRFSAERPKGSFSTLEIQRTEQGDSAMYLCASSSNRDRGLTGELFFGEGSRLTVL.

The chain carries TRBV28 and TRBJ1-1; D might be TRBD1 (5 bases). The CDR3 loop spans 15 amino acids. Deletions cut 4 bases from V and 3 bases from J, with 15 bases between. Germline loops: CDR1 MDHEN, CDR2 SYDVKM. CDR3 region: CASSSAGGGHTEAFF. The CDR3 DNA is TGTGCCAGCAGTTCCGCGGGGGGAGGGCACACTGAAGCTTTCTTT.

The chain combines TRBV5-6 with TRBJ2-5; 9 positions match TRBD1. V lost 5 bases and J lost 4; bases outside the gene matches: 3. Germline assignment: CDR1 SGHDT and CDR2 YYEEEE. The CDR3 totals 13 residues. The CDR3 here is CASSQDRGETQYF. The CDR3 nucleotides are TGTGCCAGCAGTCAGGACAGGGGAGAGACCCAGTACTTC.

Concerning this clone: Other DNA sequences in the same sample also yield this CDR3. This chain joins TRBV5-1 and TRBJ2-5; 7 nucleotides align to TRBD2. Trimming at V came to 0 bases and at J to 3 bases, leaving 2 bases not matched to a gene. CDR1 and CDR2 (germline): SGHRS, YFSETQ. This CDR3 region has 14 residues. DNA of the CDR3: TGCGCCAGCAGCTTGGTCGCGGGGGAAGAGACCCAGTACTTC. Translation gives CASSLVAGEETQYF.

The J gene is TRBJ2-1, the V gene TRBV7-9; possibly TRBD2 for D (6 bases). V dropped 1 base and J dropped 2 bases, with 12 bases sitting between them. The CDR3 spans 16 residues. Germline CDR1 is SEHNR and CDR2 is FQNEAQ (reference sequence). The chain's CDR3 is CASSLGTGAPYNEQFF. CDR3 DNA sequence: TGTGCCAGCAGCTTAGGGACGGGAGCGCCCTACAATGAGCAGTTCTTC.

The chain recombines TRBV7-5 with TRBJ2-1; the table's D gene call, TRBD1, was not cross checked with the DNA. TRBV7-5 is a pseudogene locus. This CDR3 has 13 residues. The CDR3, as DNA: TGTGCCAGAAGCTCGACACCGGACAATGAGCAGTTCTTC. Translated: CARSSTPDNEQFF.

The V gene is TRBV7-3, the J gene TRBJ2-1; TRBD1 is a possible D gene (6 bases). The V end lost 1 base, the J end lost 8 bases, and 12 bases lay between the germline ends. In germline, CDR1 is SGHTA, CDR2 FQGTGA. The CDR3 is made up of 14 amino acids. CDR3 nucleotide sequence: TGTGCCAGCAGCTTAAGGGGTGGGGGCGATGAGCAGTTCTTC. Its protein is CASSLRGGGDEQFF. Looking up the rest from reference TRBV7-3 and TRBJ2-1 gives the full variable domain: GAGVSQTPSNKVTEKGKYVELRCDPISGHTALYWYRQSLGQGPEFLIYFQGTGAADDSGLPNDRFFAVRPEGSVSTLKIQRTERGDSAVYLCASSLRGGGDEQFFGPGTRLTVL.

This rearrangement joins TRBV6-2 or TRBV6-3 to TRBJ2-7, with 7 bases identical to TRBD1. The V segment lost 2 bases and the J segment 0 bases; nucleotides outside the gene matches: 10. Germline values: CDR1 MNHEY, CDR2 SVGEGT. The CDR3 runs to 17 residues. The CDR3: CASSYVRGSPASYEQYF. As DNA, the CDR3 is TGTGCCAGCAGTTACGTCAGGGGGTCCCCGGCCTCCTACGAGCAGTACTTC.